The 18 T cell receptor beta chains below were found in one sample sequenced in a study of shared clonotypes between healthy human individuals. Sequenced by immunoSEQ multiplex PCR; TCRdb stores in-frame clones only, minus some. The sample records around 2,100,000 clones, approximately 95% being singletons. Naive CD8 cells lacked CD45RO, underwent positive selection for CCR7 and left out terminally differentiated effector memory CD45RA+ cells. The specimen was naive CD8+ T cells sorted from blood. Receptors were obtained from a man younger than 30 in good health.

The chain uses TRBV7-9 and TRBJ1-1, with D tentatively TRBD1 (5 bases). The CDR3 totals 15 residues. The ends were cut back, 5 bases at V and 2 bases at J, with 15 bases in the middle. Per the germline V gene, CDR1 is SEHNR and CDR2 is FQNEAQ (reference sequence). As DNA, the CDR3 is TGTGCCAGCAGCCCTCCGGGACTGTTTAACACTGAAGCTTTCTTT. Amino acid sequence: CASSPPGLFNTEAFF.

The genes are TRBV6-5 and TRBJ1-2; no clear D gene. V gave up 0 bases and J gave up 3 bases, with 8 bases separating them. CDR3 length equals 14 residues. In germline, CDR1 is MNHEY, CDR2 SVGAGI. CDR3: CASSYSGLYYGYTF. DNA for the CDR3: TGTGCCAGCAGTTACTCTGGACTGTACTATGGCTACACCTTC.

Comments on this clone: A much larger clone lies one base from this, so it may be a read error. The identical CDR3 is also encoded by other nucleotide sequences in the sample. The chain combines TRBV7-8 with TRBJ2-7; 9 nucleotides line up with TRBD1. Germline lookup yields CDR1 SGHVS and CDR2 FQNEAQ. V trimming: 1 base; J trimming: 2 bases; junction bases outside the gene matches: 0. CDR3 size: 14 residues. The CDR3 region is CASSLGQGAYEQYF. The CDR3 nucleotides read TGTGCCAGCAGCTTAGGACAGGGGGCCTACGAGCAGTACTTC.

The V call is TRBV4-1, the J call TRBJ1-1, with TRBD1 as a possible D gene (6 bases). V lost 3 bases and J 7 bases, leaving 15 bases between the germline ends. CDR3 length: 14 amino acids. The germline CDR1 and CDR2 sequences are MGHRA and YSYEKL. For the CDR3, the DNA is TGCGCCAGCAGCCAGGTCGGGGGCCAGGTTGAAGCTTTCTTT. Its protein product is CASSQVGGQVEAFF.

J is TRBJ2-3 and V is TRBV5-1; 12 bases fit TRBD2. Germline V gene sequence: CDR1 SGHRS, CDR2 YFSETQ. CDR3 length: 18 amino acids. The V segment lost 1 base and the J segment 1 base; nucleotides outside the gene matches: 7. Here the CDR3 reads CASSLRLAGVFGTDTQYF. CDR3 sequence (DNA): TGCGCCAGCAGCTTGAGACTAGCGGGAGTATTTGGCACAGATACGCAGTATTTT.

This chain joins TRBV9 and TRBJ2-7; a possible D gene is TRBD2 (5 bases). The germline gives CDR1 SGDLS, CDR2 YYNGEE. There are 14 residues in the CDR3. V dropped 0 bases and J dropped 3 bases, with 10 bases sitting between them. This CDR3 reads CASSVALANYEQYF. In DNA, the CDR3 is TGTGCCAGCAGCGTAGCGCTAGCAAACTACGAGCAGTACTTC.

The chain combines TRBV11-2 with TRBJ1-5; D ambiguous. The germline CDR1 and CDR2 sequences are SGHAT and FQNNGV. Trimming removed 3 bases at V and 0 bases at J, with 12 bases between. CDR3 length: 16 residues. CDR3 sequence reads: CASSLDLSNSNQPQHF. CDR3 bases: TGTGCCAGCAGCTTGGACCTGAGTAATAGCAATCAGCCCCAGCATTTT.

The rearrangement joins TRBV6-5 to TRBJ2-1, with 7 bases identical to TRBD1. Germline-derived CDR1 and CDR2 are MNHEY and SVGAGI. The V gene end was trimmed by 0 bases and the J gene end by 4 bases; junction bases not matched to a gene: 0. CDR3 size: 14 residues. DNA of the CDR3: TGTGCCAGCAGTTACTCGGGACAGTACAATGAGCAGTTCTTC. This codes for CASSYSGQYNEQFF.

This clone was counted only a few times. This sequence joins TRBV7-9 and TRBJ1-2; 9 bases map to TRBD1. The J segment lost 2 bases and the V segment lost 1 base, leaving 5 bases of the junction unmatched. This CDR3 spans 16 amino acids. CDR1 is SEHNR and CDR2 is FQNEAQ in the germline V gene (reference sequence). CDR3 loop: CASSLDGTGPNYGYTF. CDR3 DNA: TGTGCCAGCAGCTTAGATGGGACAGGGCCCAACTATGGCTACACCTTC.

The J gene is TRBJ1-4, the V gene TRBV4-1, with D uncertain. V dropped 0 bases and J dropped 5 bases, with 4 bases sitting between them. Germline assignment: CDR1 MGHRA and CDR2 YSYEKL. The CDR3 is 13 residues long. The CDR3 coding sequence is TGCGCCAGCAGCCAAGACCGAAATGAAAAACTGTTTTTT. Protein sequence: CASSQDRNEKLFF.

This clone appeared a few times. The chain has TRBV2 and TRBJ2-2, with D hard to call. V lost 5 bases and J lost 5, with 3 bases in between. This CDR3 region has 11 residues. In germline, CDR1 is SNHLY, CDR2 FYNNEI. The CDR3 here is CASSWTGELFF. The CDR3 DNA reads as TGTGCCAGCAGTTGGACCGGGGAGCTGTTTTTT.

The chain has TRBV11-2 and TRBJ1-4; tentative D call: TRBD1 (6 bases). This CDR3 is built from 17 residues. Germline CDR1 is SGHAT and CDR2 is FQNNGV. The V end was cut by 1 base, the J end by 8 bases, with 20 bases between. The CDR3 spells CASSLGQGTGAREKLFF. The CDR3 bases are TGTGCCAGCAGCTTAGGACAAGGAACGGGGGCGAGGGAAAAACTGTTTTTT.

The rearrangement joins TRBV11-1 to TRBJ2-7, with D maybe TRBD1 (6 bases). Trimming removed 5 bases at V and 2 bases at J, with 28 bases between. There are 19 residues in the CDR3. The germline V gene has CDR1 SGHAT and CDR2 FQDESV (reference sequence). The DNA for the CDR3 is TGTGCCAGCAGCCACCACCGGGGTGATTCGACAGGAAGCCCCTACGAGCAGTACTTC. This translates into CASSHHRGDSTGSPYEQYF. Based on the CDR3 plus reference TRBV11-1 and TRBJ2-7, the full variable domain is EAEVAQSPRYKITEKSQAVAFWCDPISGHATLYWYRQILGQGPELLVQFQDESVVDDSQLPKDRFSAERLKGVDSTLKIQPAELGDSAMYLCASSHHRGDSTGSPYEQYFGPGTRLTVT.

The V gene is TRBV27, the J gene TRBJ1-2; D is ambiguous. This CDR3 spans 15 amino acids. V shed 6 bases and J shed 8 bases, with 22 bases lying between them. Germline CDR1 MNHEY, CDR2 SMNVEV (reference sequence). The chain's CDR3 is CASSYSIGPPGGYTF. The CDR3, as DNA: TGTGCCAGCAGCTATTCTATCGGTCCTCCGGGAGGCTACACCTTC.

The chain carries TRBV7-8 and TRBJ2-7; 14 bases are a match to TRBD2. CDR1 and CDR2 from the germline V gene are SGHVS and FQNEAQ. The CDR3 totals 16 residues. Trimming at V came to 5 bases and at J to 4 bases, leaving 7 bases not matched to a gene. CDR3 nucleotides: TGTGCCAGCAGCCCCCCCGGGACTAGCGGGAGTTACGAGCAGTACTTC. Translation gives CASSPPGTSGSYEQYF.

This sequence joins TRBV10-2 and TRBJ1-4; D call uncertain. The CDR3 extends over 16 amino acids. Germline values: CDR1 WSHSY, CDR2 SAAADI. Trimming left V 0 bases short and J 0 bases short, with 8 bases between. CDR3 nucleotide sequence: TGCGCCAGCAGTGAGTCTTTCTCCTCAACTAATGAAAAACTGTTTTTT. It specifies CASSESFSSTNEKLFF.

The CDR3, as DNA: TGTGCCAGCATCGACAGCTCCTACAATGAGCAGTTCTTC. Translation: CASIDSSYNEQFF. The chain combines TRBV5-6 with TRBJ2-1, with a weak D call TRBD1 (5 bases). Trimming removed 6 bases from V and 0 bases from J, with 7 bases in between. This CDR3 comprises 13 residues. Per the germline V gene, CDR1 is SGHDT and CDR2 is YYEEEE.

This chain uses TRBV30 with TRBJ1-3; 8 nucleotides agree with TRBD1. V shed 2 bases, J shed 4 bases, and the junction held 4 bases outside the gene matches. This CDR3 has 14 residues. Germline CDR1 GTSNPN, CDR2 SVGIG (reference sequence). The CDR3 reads CAWSLGTGGNTIYF. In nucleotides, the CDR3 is TGTGCCTGGAGTCTCGGGACAGGAGGAAACACCATATATTTT.